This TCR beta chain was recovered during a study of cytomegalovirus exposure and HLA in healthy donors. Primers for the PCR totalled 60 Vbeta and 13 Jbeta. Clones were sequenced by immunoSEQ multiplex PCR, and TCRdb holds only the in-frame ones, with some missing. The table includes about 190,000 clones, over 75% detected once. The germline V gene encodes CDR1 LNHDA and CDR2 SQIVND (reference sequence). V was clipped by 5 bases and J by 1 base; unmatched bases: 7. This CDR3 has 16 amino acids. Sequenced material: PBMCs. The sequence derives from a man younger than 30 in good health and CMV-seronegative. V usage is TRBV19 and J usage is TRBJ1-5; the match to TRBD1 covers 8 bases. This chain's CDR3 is CASSWVGQGSNQPQHF. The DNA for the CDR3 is TGTGCCAGTAGTTGGGTCGGACAGGGAAGCAATCAGCCCCAGCATTTT.